These 7 T cell receptor beta chains were all obtained from the same sample, sequenced in a study of identical twins. Each CDR3 protein gets one entry after TCRdb re-called the 5' RACE reads with MiXCR. The sample records hundreds of thousands of distinct CDR3 sequences, roughly 12% being singletons. These data are also associated with another study on yellow fever vaccine responses in identical twins.

The sequencing input was CD8+ T cells sorted from blood. These receptors all stem from a young woman in good health.

Many counts were recorded for this clonotype. This chain connects TRBV15 to TRBJ2-4; a possible D gene is TRBD2 (5 bases). Germline V gene data show CDR1 as LNHNV and CDR2 as YYDKDF (reference sequence). V dropped 0 bases and J dropped 7 bases, with 13 bases sitting between them. CDR3 length equals 15 residues. CDR3 residues: CATSRDRGGGNIQYF. The CDR3 DNA follows: TGTGCCACCAGCAGAGATAGAGGAGGTGGCAACATTCAGTACTTC.

This chain links TRBV15 with TRBJ2-5; the D gene is possibly TRBD2 (6 bases). The germline CDR1 and CDR2 sequences are LNHNV and YYDKDF (reference sequence). The germline V and J ends were trimmed by 5 bases and 3 bases, with 19 bases remaining between them. CDR3 length: 16 amino acids. CDR3 nucleotides: TGTGCCACCAGCGCCCCCGGGGGACTGAAGGAAGAGACCCAGTACTTC. Residues: CATSAPGGLKEETQYF. Filled out from reference TRBV15 and TRBJ2-5, the complete variable domain reads DAMVIQNPRYQVTQFGKPVTLSCSQTLNHNVMYWYQQKSSQAPKLLFHYYDKDFNNEADTPDNFQSRRPNTSFCFLDIRSPGLGDTAMYLCATSAPGGLKEETQYFGPGTRLLVL.

This clonotype came up a few times. This chain links TRBV10-3 with TRBJ2-5; the D call may be TRBD1 or TRBD2 (6 bases each). Trimming shortened V by 2 bases and J by 5 bases, and 12 bases separated the two germline ends. Germline V gives CDR1 ENHRY, CDR2 SYGVKD. This CDR3 spans 14 amino acids. CDR3 coding DNA: TGTGCCATCAGTGAGCAGGGGAGCGGGGAGACCCAGTACTTC. It encodes CAISEQGSGETQYF.

In its sample, this clonotype was seen a few times. This chain joins TRBV27 and TRBJ2-5; 10 nucleotides agree with TRBD1. The CDR3 covers 17 residues. The J segment lost 2 bases and the V segment lost 5 bases, leaving 11 bases of the junction unmatched. The germline gives CDR1 MNHEY, CDR2 SMNVEV (reference sequence). In DNA form, the CDR3 reads TGTGCCAGCAGTCCCATTCCCGGGACAGGGGTACAAGAGACCCAGTACTTC. This gives the protein CASSPIPGTGVQETQYF.

This chain links TRBV11-2 with TRBJ1-6, with D maybe TRBD1 (5 bases). Germline values: CDR1 SGHAT, CDR2 FQNNGV. V dropped 2 bases and J dropped 10 bases, with 18 bases sitting between them. The CDR3 has 16 residues. The CDR3 loop reads CASSLSLGLRDSPLHF. Here the CDR3 DNA reads TGTGCCAGCAGCTTATCCTTGGGGCTGCGGGACTCACCCCTCCACTTT.

This clonotype was recorded a few times. The chain is built from TRBV28 and TRBJ2-7, with 12 bases fitting TRBD2. Per germline, CDR1 MDHEN and CDR2 SYDVKM. This CDR3 has 15 residues. V shed 6 bases and J 3 bases; nucleotides not matched to a gene: 6. The CDR3 sequence: CASSRKTSGSYEQYF. The CDR3 DNA sequence: TGTGCCAGCAGCCGAAAGACTAGCGGGAGCTACGAGCAGTACTTC. The full variable domain, in which reference TRBV28 and TRBJ2-7 provide the parts outside the CDR3, is DVKVTQSSRYLVKRTGEKVFLECVQDMDHENMFWYRQDPGLGLRLIYFSYDVKMKEKGDIPEGYSVSREKKERFSLILESASTNQTSMYLCASSRKTSGSYEQYFGPGTRLTVT.

The CDR3 sequence is CASSLAGSQRGGTRTYNEQFF. The CDR3 coding sequence is TGTGCCAGCAGCTTAGCGGGATCCCAGCGGGGGGGCACTAGGACCTACAATGAGCAGTTCTTC. The rearrangement joins TRBV7-2 to TRBJ2-1, with TRBD2 identical over 10 bases. The CDR3 consists of 21 residues. V was pared by 0 bases and J by 2 bases, with 16 bases of the junction left unmatched. Germline-derived CDR1 and CDR2 are SGHTA and FQGNSA.